The rows below give T cell receptor beta chains drawn from one sample of a study of PD-1 blockade in classical Hodgkin lymphoma. Method: immunoSEQ multiplex PCR; TCRdb's copy keeps in-frame clones and lacks some. The repertoire holds 9,900 or so clones, with 74% as singletons. The sample here was CD4+ T cells from blood, taken at baseline. The receptors were sampled from a human donor with classical Hodgkin lymphoma. Both conserved end residues are part of each CDR3. The D gene is left open where the match is weak. Size is stated for part of the rows, as once, few or many counts, or as a class when the clone is expanded.

v_gene: TRBV14
d_gene: .
abundance: .
j_gene: TRBJ2-7
CDR3aa: CASSFLATGEQYF
CDR3nt: TGTGCCAGCAGCTTCCTAGCGACGGGCGAGCAGTACTTC

v_gene: TRBV18
d_gene: .
abundance: .
j_gene: TRBJ1-4
CDR3aa: CASSPPNSGTSEKLFF
CDR3nt: TGTGCCAGCTCACCACCTAATTCCGGGACCTCGGAAAAACTGTTTTTT

v_gene: TRBV5-1
d_gene: TRBD1
abundance: .
j_gene: TRBJ2-5
CDR3aa: CASSLGTGGTETQYF
CDR3nt: TGCGCCAGCAGCTTAGGGACAGGGGGCACGGAGACCCAGTACTTC

v_gene: TRBV10-1
d_gene: .
abundance: .
j_gene: TRBJ1-3
CDR3aa: CASSESGFRVSGNTIYF
CDR3nt: TGCGCCAGCAGTGAGTCAGGGTTTCGAGTCTCTGGAAACACCATATATTTT

v_gene: TRBV28
d_gene: TRBD1
abundance: few
j_gene: TRBJ2-1
CDR3aa: CASSGRTGKSGNEQFF
CDR3nt: TGTGCCAGCAGTGGGCGGACAGGGAAGTCGGGGAATGAGCAGTTCTTC

v_gene: TRBV6-5
d_gene: .
abundance: .
j_gene: TRBJ1-2
CDR3aa: CASRKGHNYGYTF
CDR3nt: TGTGCCAGCAGGAAGGGACATAACTATGGCTACACCTTC

v_gene: TRBV6-1
d_gene: .
abundance: .
j_gene: TRBJ1-5
CDR3aa: CASSERGWVGNQPQHF
CDR3nt: TGTGCCAGCAGTGAAAGAGGGTGGGTGGGCAATCAGCCCCAGCATTTT

v_gene: TRBV5-4
d_gene: .
abundance: .
j_gene: TRBJ1-1
CDR3aa: CASSSRENTEAFF
CDR3nt: TGTGCCAGCAGCTCCAGGGAGAACACTGAAGCTTTCTTT

v_gene: TRBV2
d_gene: .
abundance: .
j_gene: TRBJ1-3
CDR3aa: CASSELWGTGNTIYF
CDR3nt: TGTGCCAGCAGTGAACTTTGGGGCACTGGAAACACCATATATTTT

v_gene: TRBV7-3
d_gene: .
abundance: once
j_gene: TRBJ2-1
CDR3aa: CASSLNPAGHNEQFF
CDR3nt: TGTGCCAGCAGCTTAAACCCGGCGGGGCACAATGAGCAGTTCTTC

v_gene: TRBV2
d_gene: TRBD1
abundance: .
j_gene: TRBJ1-1
CDR3aa: CASSEKLEGQGLSMRNTEAFF
CDR3nt: TGTGCCAGCAGTGAGAAACTGGAGGGACAGGGCCTATCAATGAGGAACACTGAAGCTTTCTTT

v_gene: TRBV13
d_gene: .
abundance: .
j_gene: TRBJ1-1
CDR3aa: CASSLGRGLGLNTEAFF
CDR3nt: TGTGCCAGCAGCTTAGGCCGGGGGCTCGGTTTGAACACTGAAGCTTTCTTT

v_gene: TRBV28
d_gene: .
abundance: few
j_gene: TRBJ2-4
CDR3aa: CASSPLPQLDSNIQYF
CDR3nt: TGTGCCAGCAGTCCCCTCCCCCAACTAGATTCGAACATTCAGTACTTC

v_gene: TRBV28
d_gene: .
abundance: .
j_gene: TRBJ1-1
CDR3aa: CASSLTELNTEAFF
CDR3nt: TGTGCCAGCAGTTTAACAGAACTGAACACTGAAGCTTTCTTT

v_gene: TRBV30
d_gene: .
abundance: .
j_gene: TRBJ1-6
CDR3aa: CAWTFPSRSSYNSPLHF
CDR3nt: TGTGCCTGGACATTTCCTTCGCGAAGCTCCTATAATTCACCCCTCCACTTT